This T cell receptor (beta chain) was observed in a study of cytomegalovirus exposure and HLA in healthy donors. PCR used 60 Vbeta primers and 13 Jbeta primers. Method: immunoSEQ multiplex PCR; TCRdb's copy keeps in-frame clones and lacks some. Among some 90,000 clones listed, approximately 68% were seen once. Germline CDR1 SGHVS, CDR2 FNYEAQ. The CDR3 has 14 residues. V was clipped by 1 base and J by 4 bases; unmatched bases: 3. A note on this clone: Antigen specificity is unknown.

Study-wide results and caveats: The authors enumerated over 150 TCR beta chains as linked to cytomegalovirus. At a 0.05 false discovery rate, a later analysis found 18,000 or so TCR beta sequences to be associated with HLA alleles. Most likely, a cluster of highly shared sequence variants arose as a sequencing artifact. Among the CMV-associated chains, a few were confirmed in vitro as specific for CMV antigens.

Sample: PBMCs. The receptor was isolated from a boy aged 10-17 years in good health and CMV-seropositive. The chain has TRBV7-6 and TRBJ1-2; 7 nucleotides align to TRBD1. The CDR3: CASSLGRDSYGYTF. The CDR3 nucleotides are TGTGCCAGCAGCTTAGGGCGGGACAGCTATGGCTACACCTTC.